This T cell receptor beta chain was captured by sequencing in a study of CD8 T cells in acute hepatitis C reinfection. Study results and caveats: Preferential TRBV04 and TRBV06 usage appeared in all groups and was not explained by the naive pool.

Assay used: immunoSEQ multiplex PCR; TCRdb lists only in-frame clones, some missing. The sample holds approximately 39,000 clones, around nine tenths seen once. The time point: naive CD8 control sorted from an acute-time-point sample. The germline CDR1 and CDR2 sequences are SEHNR and FQNEAQ (reference sequence). The CDR3 totals 18 residues. The V segment lost 4 bases and the J segment 0 bases; nucleotides outside the gene matches: 14. About this clone: What it binds is not known.

The chain recombines TRBV7-9 with TRBJ1-1; 7 bases are a match to TRBD1. The sample was naive CD8+ T cells from PBMCs. This clonotype was sampled from a man younger than 40 with chronic hepatitis C. CDR3 sequence reads: CASSSTKGEGAMNTEAFF. CDR3 nucleotide sequence: TGTGCCAGCAGCTCAACTAAGGGGGAGGGGGCCATGAACACTGAAGCTTTCTTT.